A single sample gave rise to the 16 T cell receptor beta chains below, sequenced in a study of human T cells and chemical hapten exposure. Indicated time point: patch test 1, 2 weeks after DPC sensitization. Treatment in this sample: therapeutic diphenylcyclopropenone sensitization with weekly scalp DPC. TCRdb re-called the RACE reads with MiXCR, one entry per CDR3 protein. Among under 130,000 distinct CDR3 sequences listed, roughly 11% were seen once. The material sequenced was whole blood, taken in connection with sensitization to the hapten diphenylcyclopropenone (DPC). The source of these receptors is a woman aged 40 to 50 with alopecia areata. Some clones in this sample may be carry-over from other donors' samples.

This clonotype occurred many times. The rearrangement joins TRBV12-3 or TRBV12-4 to TRBJ2-1; 7 bases are a match to TRBD2. The CDR3 has 16 amino acids. Trimming took 4 bases from V and 4 from J; bases not matched to a gene: 10. The CDR3 protein is CASSSPRGGLYNEQFF. In DNA, the CDR3 is TGTGCCAGCAGTTCCCCCCGCGGGGGACTGTACAATGAGCAGTTCTTC.

CDR3 in amino acids: CASSLGYRDYGYTF. CDR3 sequence (DNA): TGTGCCAGTTCCCTGGGGTATAGGGACTATGGCTACACCTTC. This chain uses TRBV19 with TRBJ1-2; the D is unclear. CDR3 length equals 14 residues. Germline loops: CDR1 LNHDA, CDR2 SQIVND (reference sequence). V lost 8 bases and J lost 3, with 16 bases in between.

This clonotype has a count of ten or more. The chain employs TRBV7-2 and TRBJ2-3; possible D gene TRBD2, 5 bases. V was trimmed by 5 bases and J by 4 bases, leaving 7 bases between them. The CDR3 consists of 12 residues. Germline V gene data show CDR1 as SGHTA and CDR2 as FQGNSA. CDR3 residues: CASSPAADTQYF. As DNA, the CDR3 is TGTGCCAGCAGCCCAGCGGCAGATACGCAGTATTTT.

This clonotype appeared many times. The rearrangement joins TRBV6-5 to TRBJ1-1, with D maybe TRBD1 (5 bases). Germline assignment: CDR1 MNHEY and CDR2 SVGAGI. The V and J ends lost 6 bases and 4 bases respectively, with 9 bases between them. The CDR3 contains 12 residues. The CDR3, as DNA: TGTGCCAGCAGAGGGGTGGGCACTGAAGCTTTCTTT. This gives the protein CASRGVGTEAFF.

This chain connects TRBV5-5 to TRBJ1-1; D call uncertain. The V end lost 2 bases, the J end lost 10 bases, and 12 bases lay between the germline ends. Germline assignment: CDR1 SGHKS and CDR2 YYEKEE (reference sequence). This CDR3 has 12 residues. The CDR3: CASSLGGEGAFF. As DNA, the CDR3 is TGTGCCAGCAGCTTAGGTGGAGAGGGAGCTTTCTTT.

This clonotype was seen a few times. CDR3 region: CATSSARALNQPQHF. In DNA form, the CDR3 reads TGTGCCACCAGCTCTGCCCGGGCTCTCAATCAGCCCCAGCATTTT. The rearrangement joins TRBV15 to TRBJ1-5; no firm D call. V was shortened by 5 bases and J by 3 bases, with 14 bases between the two germline ends. In germline, CDR1 is LNHNV, CDR2 YYDKDF (reference sequence). The CDR3 is made up of 15 amino acids.

This clonotype was seen only a few times. The chain joins TRBV12-3 or TRBV12-4 to TRBJ1-4; TRBD1 is a possible D gene (6 bases). Trimming took off 5 bases at V and 8 bases at J, with 15 bases between the two ends. The CDR3 has 14 amino acids. The CDR3 protein is CASSRAGGGEKLFF. The CDR3 DNA reads TGTGCCAGCAGTAGAGCCGGGGGCGGAGAAAAACTGTTTTTT.

This clonotype was detected a few times. The V gene is TRBV20-1, the J gene TRBJ1-1, with 9 bases aligning to TRBD1. This CDR3 spans 14 amino acids. V lost 8 bases, J lost 1 base, and 8 bases stayed unmatched. Germline V gene sequence: CDR1 DFQATT, CDR2 SNEGSKA (reference sequence). Here the CDR3 reads CSPGRGQGNTEAFF. The CDR3 nucleotides read TGCAGTCCTGGACGGGGACAGGGGAACACTGAAGCTTTCTTT.

This clonotype occurred many times. The CDR3 DNA reads as TGTGCCAGCAGCCAAGATGGGGGGTTGAGCAATCAGCCCCAGCATTTT. Encoded protein: CASSQDGGLSNQPQHF. The chain joins TRBV3-1 to TRBJ1-5; possibly TRBD1 for D (5 bases). CDR3 length: 16 residues. Trimming stripped 0 bases from V and 1 base from J, with 10 bases between. CDR1 is LGHDT and CDR2 is YNNKEL in the germline V gene (reference sequence).

There are many counts of this clonotype. This chain connects TRBV14 to TRBJ1-1, with a tentative D call TRBD1 (6 bases). The germline CDR1 and CDR2 sequences are SGHDN and FVKESK. The germline V and J ends were trimmed by 1 base and 1 base, with 10 bases remaining between them. This CDR3 comprises 15 residues. The CDR3 nucleotides read TGTGCCAGCAGCCAAGCTATGACAGGGAACACTGAAGCTTTCTTT. Encoded protein: CASSQAMTGNTEAFF.

The J gene is TRBJ2-7, the V gene TRBV6-5; unclear D gene. Per germline, CDR1 MNHEY and CDR2 SVGAGI. This CDR3 is built from 14 residues. The V end lost 6 bases, the J end lost 0 bases, and 12 bases lay between the germline ends. The CDR3 bases are TGTGCCAGCAGACCCAGGACCGTCTCCTACGAGCAGTACTTC. Protein: CASRPRTVSYEQYF.

This chain's CDR3 is CASSGLGVGGNQPQHF. The CDR3 bases are TGTGCCAGCAGTGGCCTGGGGGTAGGGGGCAATCAGCCCCAGCATTTT. The V call is TRBV2, the J call TRBJ1-5; D might be TRBD1 (5 bases). Trimming stripped 4 bases from V and 2 bases from J, with 15 bases between. In germline, CDR1 is SNHLY, CDR2 FYNNEI. The CDR3 runs to 16 residues. Full variable domain (remainder filled in from reference TRBV2 and TRBJ1-5): EPEVTQTPSHQVTQMGQEVILRCVPISNHLYFYWYRQILGQKVEFLVSFYNNEISEKSEIFDDQFSVERPDGSNFTLKIRSTKLEDSAMYFCASSGLGVGGNQPQHFGDGTRLSIL.

The rearrangement links TRBV30 to TRBJ1-1; D unresolved. CDR1 and CDR2 (germline): GTSNPN, SVGIG (reference sequence). This CDR3 is 13 amino acids long. The ends were cut back, 1 base at V and 3 bases at J, with 9 bases in the middle. The chain's CDR3 is CAWSAPTDTEAFF. CDR3 sequence (DNA): TGTGCCTGGAGTGCACCGACGGACACTGAAGCTTTCTTT.

This clonotype has at least ten counts. The chain combines TRBV7-2 with TRBJ1-1; 8 nucleotides match TRBD1. The CDR3 is 14 amino acids. CDR1 is SGHTA, CDR2 FQGNSA, per germline. The junction had 1 base not matched to a gene; V was cut back by 1 base and J by 3 bases. The CDR3 DNA reads TGTGCCAGCAGCTTAGACAGGGGGGACACTGAAGCTTTCTTT. This gives the protein CASSLDRGDTEAFF.

The chain recombines TRBV27 with TRBJ1-1; possibly TRBD1 for D (5 bases). The CDR3 has 17 amino acids. CDR1 is MNHEY and CDR2 is SMNVEV in the germline V gene (reference sequence). V lost 3 bases, J lost 0 bases, and 17 bases lay in between. DNA of the CDR3: TGTGCCAGCAGTTTTTCCCGGTCGGGACGGATGAACACTGAAGCTTTCTTT. It yields the protein CASSFSRSGRMNTEAFF.

In this sample, this clonotype turned up many times. The chain recombines TRBV12-3 or TRBV12-4 with TRBJ1-2, with no clear D. This CDR3 spans 14 amino acids. V lost 2 bases, J lost 3 bases, and 10 bases lay in between. The CDR3 region is CASSLKGFHYGYTF. The CDR3 nucleotides are TGTGCCAGCAGTTTAAAGGGCTTCCACTATGGCTACACCTTC.